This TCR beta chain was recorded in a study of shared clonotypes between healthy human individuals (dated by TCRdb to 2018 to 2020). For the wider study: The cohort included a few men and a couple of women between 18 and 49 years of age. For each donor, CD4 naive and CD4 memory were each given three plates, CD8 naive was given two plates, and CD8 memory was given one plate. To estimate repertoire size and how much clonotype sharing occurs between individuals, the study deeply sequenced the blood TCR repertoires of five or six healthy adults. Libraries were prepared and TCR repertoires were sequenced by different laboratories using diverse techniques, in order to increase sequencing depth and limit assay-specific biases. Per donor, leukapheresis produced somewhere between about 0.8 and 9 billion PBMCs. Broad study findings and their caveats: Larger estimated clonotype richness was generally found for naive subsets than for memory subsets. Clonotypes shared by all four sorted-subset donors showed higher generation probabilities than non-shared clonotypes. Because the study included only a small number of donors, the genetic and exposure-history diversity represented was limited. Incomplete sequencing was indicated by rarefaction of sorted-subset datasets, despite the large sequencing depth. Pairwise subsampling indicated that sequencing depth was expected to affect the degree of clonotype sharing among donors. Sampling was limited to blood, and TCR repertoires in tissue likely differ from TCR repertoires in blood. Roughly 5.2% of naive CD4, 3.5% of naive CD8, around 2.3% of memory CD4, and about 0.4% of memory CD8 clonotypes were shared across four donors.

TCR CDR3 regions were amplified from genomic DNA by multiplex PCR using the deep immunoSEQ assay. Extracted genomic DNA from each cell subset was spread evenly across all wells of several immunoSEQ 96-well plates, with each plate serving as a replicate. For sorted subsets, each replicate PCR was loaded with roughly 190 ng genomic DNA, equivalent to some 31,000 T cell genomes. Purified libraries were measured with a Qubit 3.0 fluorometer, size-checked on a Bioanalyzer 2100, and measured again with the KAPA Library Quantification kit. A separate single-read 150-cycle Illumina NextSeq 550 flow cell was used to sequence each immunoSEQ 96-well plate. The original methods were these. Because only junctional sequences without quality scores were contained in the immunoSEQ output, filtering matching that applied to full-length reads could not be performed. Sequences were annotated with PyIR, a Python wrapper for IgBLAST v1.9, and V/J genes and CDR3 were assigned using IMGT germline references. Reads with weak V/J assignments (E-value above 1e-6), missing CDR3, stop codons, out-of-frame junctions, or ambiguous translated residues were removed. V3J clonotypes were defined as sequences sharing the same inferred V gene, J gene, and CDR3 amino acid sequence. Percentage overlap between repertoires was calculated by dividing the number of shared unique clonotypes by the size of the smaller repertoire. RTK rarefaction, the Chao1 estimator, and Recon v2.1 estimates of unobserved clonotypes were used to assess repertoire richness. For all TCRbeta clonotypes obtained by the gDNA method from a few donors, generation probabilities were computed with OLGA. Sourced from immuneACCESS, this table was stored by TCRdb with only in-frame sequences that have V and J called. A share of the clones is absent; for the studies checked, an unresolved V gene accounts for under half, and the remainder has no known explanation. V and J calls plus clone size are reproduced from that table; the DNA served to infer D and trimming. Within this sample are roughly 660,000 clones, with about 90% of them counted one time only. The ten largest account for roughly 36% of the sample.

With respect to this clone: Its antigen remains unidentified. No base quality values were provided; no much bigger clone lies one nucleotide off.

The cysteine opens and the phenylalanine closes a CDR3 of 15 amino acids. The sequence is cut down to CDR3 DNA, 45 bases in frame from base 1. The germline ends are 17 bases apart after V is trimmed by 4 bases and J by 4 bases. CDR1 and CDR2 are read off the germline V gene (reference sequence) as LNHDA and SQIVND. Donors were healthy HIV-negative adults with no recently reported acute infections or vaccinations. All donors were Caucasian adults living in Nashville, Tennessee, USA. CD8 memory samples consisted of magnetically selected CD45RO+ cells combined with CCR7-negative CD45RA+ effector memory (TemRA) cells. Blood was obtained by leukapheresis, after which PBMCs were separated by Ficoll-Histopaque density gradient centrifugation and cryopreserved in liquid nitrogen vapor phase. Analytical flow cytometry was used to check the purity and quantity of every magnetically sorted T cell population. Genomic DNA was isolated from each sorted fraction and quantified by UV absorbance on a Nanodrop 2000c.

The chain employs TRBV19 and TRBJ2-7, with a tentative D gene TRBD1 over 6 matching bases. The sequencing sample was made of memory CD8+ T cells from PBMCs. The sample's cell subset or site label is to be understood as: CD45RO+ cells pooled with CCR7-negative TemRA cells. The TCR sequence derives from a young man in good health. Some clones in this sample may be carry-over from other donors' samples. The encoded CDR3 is CASSSPGRGPYEQYF. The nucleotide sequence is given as TGTGCCAGTAGTAGTCCGGGCAGGGGACCTTACGAGCAGTACTTC.